The 15 T cell receptor beta chains in this list originate from one sample, sequenced in a study of cytotoxic CD8 clonotypes in ibrutinib-treated CLL. The data were produced by immunoSEQ multiplex PCR, yet TCRdb's version contains in-frame clones alone and is incomplete. Here the sample spans approximately 32,000 clones, roughly three quarters being singletons. The source material was PBMCs, sampled before ibrutinib treatment. These receptor sequences come from a human donor with chronic lymphocytic leukemia.

The CDR3 protein is CASSLGGNRDQPQHF. For the CDR3, the DNA is TGTGCCAGCAGCTTAGGGGGAAACAGGGATCAGCCCCAGCATTTT. The chain employs TRBV7-2 and TRBJ1-5; TRBD1 is a possible D gene (6 bases). The V gene's germline CDR1 is SGHTA and CDR2 FQGNSA. Trimming stripped 1 base from V and 5 bases from J, with 12 bases between. This CDR3 is 15 amino acids long.

The chain is built from TRBV29-1 and TRBJ2-1, with 11 nucleotides matching TRBD2. The trim removed 4 bases at V and 7 bases at J, leaving 9 bases unmatched. CDR1 is SQVTM and CDR2 is ANQGSEA in the germline V gene. CDR3 size: 15 residues. In nucleotides, the CDR3 is TGCAGCGTTGTAACTAGCGGGAGTTGGAGGAATGAGCAGTTCTTC. It translates to CSVVTSGSWRNEQFF.

The chain has TRBV12-1 and TRBJ1-4. TRBV12-1 represents a pseudogene. The CDR3 runs 19 residues. The CDR3, as DNA: TGTGCCAGCAGCTTTCGAATAGGCGTCCAGCCTGCAACTAATGAAAAACTGTTTTTT. This sequence encodes CASSFRIGVQPATNEKLFF.

This clone was seen a handful of times. Here the CDR3 DNA reads TGTGCCAGCTCACCACCAGTTCAGGGGAATAATTCACCCCTCCACTTT. This encodes CASSPPVQGNNSPLHF. The chain employs TRBV18 and TRBJ1-6; maybe TRBD1 (6 bases). The CDR3 covers 16 residues. Germline V gene data show CDR1 as KGHSH and CDR2 as LQKENI. V lost 0 bases and J lost 5, with 11 bases in between.

This clone was counted between two and nine times. This chain links TRBV6-5 with TRBJ1-5; tentatively, D is TRBD1 (5 bases). Trimming pared 0 bases from V and 7 bases from J, leaving 10 bases between. The germline CDR1 and CDR2 sequences are MNHEY and SVGAGI. The CDR3 length is 14 residues. The CDR3 region is CASSYSSQGQPQHF. The CDR3 bases are TGTGCCAGCAGTTACTCGTCTCAGGGACAGCCCCAGCATTTT.

The chain joins TRBV19 to TRBJ2-1; TRBD1 or TRBD2 may be the D gene (6 bases each). V gave up 7 bases and J gave up 2 bases, with 12 bases separating them. CDR1 and CDR2 from the germline V gene are LNHDA and SQIVND (reference sequence). This CDR3 region has 14 residues. CDR3 residues: CASNEGGTYNEQFF. The DNA of the CDR3 is TGTGCCAGTAATGAAGGGGGGACCTACAATGAGCAGTTCTTC.

This chain joins TRBV7-2 and TRBJ2-1; 9 positions agree with TRBD2. Looked up from germline, CDR1 is SGHTA and CDR2 is FQGNSA. V shed 2 bases, J shed 7 bases, and the junction held 6 bases outside the gene matches. This CDR3 spans 15 amino acids. CDR3 in DNA: TGTGCCAGCAGCTTATTAGCGGGAGTCCGTAATGAGCAGTTCTTC. Translating it yields CASSLLAGVRNEQFF.

The V call is TRBV28, the J call TRBJ2-7; D is unclear. V lost 6 bases and J lost 3, with 6 bases in between. The CDR3 covers 11 residues. CDR1 and CDR2 from the germline V gene are MDHEN and SYDVKM. The CDR3 bases are TGTGCCAGCAGACAGTTCTACGAGCAGTACTTC. Its translation: CASRQFYEQYF.

This clone was seen ten or more times. The genes are TRBV19 and TRBJ1-5; maybe TRBD1 (5 bases). In germline, CDR1 is LNHDA, CDR2 SQIVND (reference sequence). CDR3 size: 13 residues. V lost 3 bases to trimming and J lost 7 bases, with 10 bases between them. CDR3 DNA sequence: TGTGCCAGTAGTATCAGGGTAGTCCAGCCCCAGCATTTT. The encoded protein is CASSIRVVQPQHF.

As for this clone: Given a much more abundant clone one base away, this may be a read error. This chain connects TRBV9 to TRBJ1-5; 8 nucleotides agree with TRBD1. Germline trimming cut 8 bases from V and 0 bases from J; bases unmatched to any gene: 4. CDR1 and CDR2 from the germline V gene are SGDLS and YYNGEE. CDR3 length equals 14 residues. CDR3 in amino acids: CASGTGDSNQPQHF. CDR3 DNA sequence: TGTGCCAGTGGGACAGGCGATAGCAATCAGCCCCAGCATTTT.

The chain is built from TRBV4-3 and TRBJ2-1, with 11 bases matching TRBD2. CDR3 length equals 16 residues. V lost 4 bases, J lost 3 bases, and 5 bases stayed unmatched. CDR1 and CDR2 (germline): LGHNA, YSLEER. The CDR3 DNA is TGCGCCAGCAGCCTAACCGGGACTAGCGGCTACAATGAGCAGTTCTTC. This codes for CASSLTGTSGYNEQFF.

The chain links TRBV27 to TRBJ2-1, with TRBD2 matching 9 bases. This CDR3 comprises 15 residues. Germline V gene sequence: CDR1 MNHEY, CDR2 SMNVEV (reference sequence). Trimming cost V 6 bases and J 8 bases; bases outside gene matches: 11. The CDR3: CASSLNSGGWHEQFF. In nucleotides, the CDR3 is TGTGCCAGCAGCCTAAACAGCGGGGGGTGGCATGAGCAGTTCTTC.

The chain uses TRBV28 and TRBJ1-6; D perhaps matches TRBD1 (6 bases). Trimming removed 6 bases at V and 8 bases at J, with 11 bases between. Germline CDR1 and CDR2: MDHEN and SYDVKM. The CDR3 extends over 13 amino acids. CDR3 residues: CASRLYRDSPLHF. CDR3 sequence (DNA): TGTGCCAGCAGACTCTACAGGGATTCACCCCTCCACTTT. The full variable domain, with the rest looked up from reference TRBV28 and TRBJ1-6, is DVKVTQSSRYLVKRTGEKVFLECVQDMDHENMFWYRQDPGLGLRLIYFSYDVKMKEKGDIPEGYSVSREKKERFSLILESASTNQTSMYLCASRLYRDSPLHFGNGTRLTVT.

This clone has more than one count but fewer than ten. The CDR3 DNA is TGTGCCAGCAGCGGGGCGGGAGGGCCGAGGGCCGGGGAGCTGTTTTTT. Translated: CASSGAGGPRAGELFF. The chain combines TRBV11-2 with TRBJ2-2; 9 bases fit TRBD2. With 5 bases clipped from V and 6 bases from J, the junction kept 10 bases outside the gene matches. This CDR3 spans 16 amino acids. CDR1 and CDR2 from the germline V gene are SGHAT and FQNNGV.

This rearrangement joins TRBV7-3 to TRBJ1-2; D is undetermined. The ends were cut back, 11 bases at V and 5 bases at J, with 24 bases in the middle. Per the germline V gene, CDR1 is SGHTA and CDR2 is FQGTGA. This CDR3 contains 15 residues. The CDR3 region is CAGDSGRTLPYGYTF. Written as DNA, the CDR3 is TGTGCCGGGGATTCGGGCCGGACCCTCCCGTATGGCTACACCTTC.